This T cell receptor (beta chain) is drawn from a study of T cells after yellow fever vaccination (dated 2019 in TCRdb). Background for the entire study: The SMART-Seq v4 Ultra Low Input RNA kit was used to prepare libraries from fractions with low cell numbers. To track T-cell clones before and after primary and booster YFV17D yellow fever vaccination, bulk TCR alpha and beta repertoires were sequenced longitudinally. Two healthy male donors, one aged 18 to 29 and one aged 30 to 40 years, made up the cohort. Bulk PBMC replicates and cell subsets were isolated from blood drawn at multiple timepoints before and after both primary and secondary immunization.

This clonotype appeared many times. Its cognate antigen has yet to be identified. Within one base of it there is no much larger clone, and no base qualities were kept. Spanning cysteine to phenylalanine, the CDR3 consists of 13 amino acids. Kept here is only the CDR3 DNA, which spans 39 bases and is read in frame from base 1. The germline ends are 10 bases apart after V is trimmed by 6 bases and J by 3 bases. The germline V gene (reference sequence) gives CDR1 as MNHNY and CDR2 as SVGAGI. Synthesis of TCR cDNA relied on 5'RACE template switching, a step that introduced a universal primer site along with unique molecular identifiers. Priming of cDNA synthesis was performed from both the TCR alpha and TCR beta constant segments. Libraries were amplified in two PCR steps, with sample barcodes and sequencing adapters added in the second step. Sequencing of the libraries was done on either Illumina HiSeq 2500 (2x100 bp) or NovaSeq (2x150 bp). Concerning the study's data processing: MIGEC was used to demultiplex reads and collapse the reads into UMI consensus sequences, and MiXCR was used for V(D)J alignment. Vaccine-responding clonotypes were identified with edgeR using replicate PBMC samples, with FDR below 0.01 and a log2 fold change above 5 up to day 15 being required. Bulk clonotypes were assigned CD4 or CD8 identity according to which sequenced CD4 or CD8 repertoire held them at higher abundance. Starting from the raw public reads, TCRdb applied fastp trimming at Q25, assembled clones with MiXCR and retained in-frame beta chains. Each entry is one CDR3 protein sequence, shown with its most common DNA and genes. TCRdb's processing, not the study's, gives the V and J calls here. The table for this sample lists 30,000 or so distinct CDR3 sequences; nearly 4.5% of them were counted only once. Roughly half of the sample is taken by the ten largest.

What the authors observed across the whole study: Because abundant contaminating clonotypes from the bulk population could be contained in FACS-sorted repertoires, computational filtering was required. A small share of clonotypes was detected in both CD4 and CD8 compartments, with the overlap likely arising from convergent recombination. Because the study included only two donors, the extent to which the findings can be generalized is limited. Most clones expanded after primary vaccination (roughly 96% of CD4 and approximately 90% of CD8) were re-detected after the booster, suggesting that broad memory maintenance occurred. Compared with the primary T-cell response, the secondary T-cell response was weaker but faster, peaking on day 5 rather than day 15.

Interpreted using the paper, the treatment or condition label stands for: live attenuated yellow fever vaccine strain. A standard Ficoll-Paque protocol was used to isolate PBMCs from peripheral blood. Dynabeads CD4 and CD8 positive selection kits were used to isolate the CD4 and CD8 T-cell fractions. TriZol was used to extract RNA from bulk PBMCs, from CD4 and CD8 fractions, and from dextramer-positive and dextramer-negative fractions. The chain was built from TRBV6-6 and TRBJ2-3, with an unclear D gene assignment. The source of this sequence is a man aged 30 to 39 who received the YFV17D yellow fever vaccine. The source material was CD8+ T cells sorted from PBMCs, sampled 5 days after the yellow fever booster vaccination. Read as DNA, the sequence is TGTGCCAGCAGGTGGAGATCAACAGATACGCAGTATTTT. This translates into CASRWRSTDTQYF.